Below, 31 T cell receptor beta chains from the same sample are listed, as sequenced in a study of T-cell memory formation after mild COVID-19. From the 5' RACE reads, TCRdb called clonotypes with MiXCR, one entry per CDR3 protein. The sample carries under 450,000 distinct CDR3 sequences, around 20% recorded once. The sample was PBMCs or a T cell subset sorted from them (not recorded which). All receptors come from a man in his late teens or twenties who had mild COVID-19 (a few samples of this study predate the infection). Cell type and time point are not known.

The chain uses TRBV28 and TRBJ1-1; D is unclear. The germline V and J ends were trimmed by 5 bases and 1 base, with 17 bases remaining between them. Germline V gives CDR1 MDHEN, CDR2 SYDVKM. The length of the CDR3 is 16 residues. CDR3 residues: CASSPLGDASNTEAFF. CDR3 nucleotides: TGTGCCAGCAGTCCCTTAGGCGACGCTTCGAACACTGAAGCTTTCTTT.

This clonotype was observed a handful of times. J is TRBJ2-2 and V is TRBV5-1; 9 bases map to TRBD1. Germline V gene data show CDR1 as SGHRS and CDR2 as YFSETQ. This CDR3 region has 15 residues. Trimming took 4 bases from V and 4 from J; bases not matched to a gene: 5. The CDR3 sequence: CASSGGQGITGELFF. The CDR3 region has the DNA TGCGCCAGCAGCGGGGGACAGGGAATCACCGGGGAGCTGTTTTTT.

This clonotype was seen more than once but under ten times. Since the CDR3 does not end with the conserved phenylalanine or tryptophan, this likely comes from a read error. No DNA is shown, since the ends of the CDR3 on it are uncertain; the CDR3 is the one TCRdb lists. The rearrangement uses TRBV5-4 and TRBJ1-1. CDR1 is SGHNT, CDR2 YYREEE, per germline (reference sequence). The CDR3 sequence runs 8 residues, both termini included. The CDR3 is CASSSYMR.

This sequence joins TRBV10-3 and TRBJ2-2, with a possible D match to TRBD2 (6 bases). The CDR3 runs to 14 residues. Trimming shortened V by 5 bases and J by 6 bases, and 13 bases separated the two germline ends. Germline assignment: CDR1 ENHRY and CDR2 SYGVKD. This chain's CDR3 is CAISSGEEAGELFF. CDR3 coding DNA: TGTGCCATCAGTTCGGGGGAAGAAGCCGGGGAGCTGTTTTTT.

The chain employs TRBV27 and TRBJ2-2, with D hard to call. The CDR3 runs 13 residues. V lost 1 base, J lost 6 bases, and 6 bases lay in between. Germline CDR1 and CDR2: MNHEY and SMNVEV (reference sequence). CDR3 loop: CASSLLMAGELFF. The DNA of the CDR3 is TGTGCCAGCAGTTTATTGATGGCCGGGGAGCTGTTTTTT.

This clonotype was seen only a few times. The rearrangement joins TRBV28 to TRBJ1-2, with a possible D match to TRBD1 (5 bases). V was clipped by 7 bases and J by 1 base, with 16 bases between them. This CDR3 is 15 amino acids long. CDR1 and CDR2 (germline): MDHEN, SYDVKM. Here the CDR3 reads CASNPSGTYNYGYTF. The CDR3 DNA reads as TGTGCCAGCAACCCGTCGGGGACTTATAACTATGGCTACACCTTC.

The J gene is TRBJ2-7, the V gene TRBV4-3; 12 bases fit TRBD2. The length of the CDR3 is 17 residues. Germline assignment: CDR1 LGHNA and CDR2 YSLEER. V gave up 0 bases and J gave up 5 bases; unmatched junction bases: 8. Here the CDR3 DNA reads TGCGCCAGCAGCCAAGAGGCTAGCGGGGGGGCTTCCGACGAGCAGTACTTC. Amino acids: CASSQEASGGASDEQYF.

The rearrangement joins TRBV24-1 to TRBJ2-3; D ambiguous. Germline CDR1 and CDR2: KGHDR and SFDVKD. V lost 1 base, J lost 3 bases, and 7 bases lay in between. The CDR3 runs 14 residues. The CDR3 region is CATSDLLGTDTQYF. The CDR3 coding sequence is TGTGCCACCAGTGATTTATTGGGGACAGATACGCAGTATTTT.

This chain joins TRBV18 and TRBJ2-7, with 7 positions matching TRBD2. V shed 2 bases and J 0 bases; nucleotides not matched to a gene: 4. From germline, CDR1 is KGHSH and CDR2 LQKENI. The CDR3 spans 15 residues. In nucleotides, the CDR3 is TGTGCCAGCTCACCAAGCGGGGTCAGCTCCTACGAGCAGTACTTC. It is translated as CASSPSGVSSYEQYF.

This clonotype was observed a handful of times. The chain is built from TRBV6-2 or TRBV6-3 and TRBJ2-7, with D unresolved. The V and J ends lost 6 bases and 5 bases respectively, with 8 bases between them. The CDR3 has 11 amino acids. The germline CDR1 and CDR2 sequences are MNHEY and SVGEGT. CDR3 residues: CASRRIDEQYF. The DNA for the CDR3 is TGTGCCAGCAGGAGAATCGACGAGCAGTACTTC.

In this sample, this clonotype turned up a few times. The CDR3 loop is CASSTTTGTYGYTF. In DNA, the CDR3 is TGTGCCAGCAGCACCACGACAGGGACCTATGGCTACACCTTC. The chain recombines TRBV7-2 with TRBJ1-2, with 7 bases fitting TRBD1. This CDR3 spans 14 amino acids. The V and J ends lost 5 bases and 4 bases, in that order; junction bases with no gene match: 7. Germline CDR1 is SGHTA and CDR2 is FQGNSA.

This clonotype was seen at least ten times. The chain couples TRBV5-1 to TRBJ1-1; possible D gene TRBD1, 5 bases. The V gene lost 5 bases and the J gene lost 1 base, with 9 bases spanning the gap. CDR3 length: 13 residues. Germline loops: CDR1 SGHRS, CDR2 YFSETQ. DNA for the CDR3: TGCGCCAGCAGTTATGACAGGAACACTGAAGCTTTCTTT. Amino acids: CASSYDRNTEAFF.

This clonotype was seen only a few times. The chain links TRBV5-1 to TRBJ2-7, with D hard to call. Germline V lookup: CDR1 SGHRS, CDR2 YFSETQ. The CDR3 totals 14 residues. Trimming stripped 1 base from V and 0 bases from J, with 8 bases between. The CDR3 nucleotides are TGCGCCAGCAGCTTGCGTATTCCCTCCTACGAGCAGTACTTC. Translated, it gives CASSLRIPSYEQYF. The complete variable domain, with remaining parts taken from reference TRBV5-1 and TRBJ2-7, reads KAGVTQTPRYLIKTRGQQVTLSCSPISGHRSVSWYQQTPGQGLQFLFEYFSETQRNKGNFPGRFSGRQFSNSRSEMNVSTLELGDSALYLCASSLRIPSYEQYFGPGTRLTVT.

The CDR3 nucleotides read TGTGCCAGCAGCCACCGCACCCGGGGGGCCGCCGAAGAGACCCAGTACTTC. Translating gives CASSHRTRGAAEETQYF. The V call is TRBV3-1, the J call TRBJ2-5; a weak D match, TRBD2 (7 bases). Trimming took 3 bases from V and 3 from J, leaving 20 bases between them. The CDR3 spans 17 residues. Germline-derived CDR1 and CDR2 are LGHDT and YNNKEL (reference sequence).

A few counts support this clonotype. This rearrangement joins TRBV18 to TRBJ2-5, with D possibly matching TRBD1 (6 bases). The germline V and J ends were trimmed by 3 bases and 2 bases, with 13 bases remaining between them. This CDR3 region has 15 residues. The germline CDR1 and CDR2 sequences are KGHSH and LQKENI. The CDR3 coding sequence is TGTGCCAGCTCACCCCGTCAGGGGTATCAAGAGACCCAGTACTTC. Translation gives CASSPRQGYQETQYF.

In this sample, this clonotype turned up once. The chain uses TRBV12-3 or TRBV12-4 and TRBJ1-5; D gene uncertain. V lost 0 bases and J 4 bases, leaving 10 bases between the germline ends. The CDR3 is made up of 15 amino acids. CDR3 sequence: CASSLAAGSNQPQHF. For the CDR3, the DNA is TGTGCCAGCAGTTTAGCGGCAGGTTCGAATCAGCCCCAGCATTTT.

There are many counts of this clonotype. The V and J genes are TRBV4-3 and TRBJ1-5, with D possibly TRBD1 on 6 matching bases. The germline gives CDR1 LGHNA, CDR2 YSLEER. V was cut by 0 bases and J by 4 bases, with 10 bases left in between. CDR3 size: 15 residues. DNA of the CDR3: TGCGCCAGCAGCCAAGACAGGGGATGGAATCAGCCCCAGCATTTT. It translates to CASSQDRGWNQPQHF.

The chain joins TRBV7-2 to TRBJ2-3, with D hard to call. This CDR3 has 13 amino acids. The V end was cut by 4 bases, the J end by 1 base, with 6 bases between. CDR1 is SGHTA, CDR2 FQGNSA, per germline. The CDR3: CASSWAGTDTQYF. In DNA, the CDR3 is TGTGCCAGCAGCTGGGCGGGCACAGATACGCAGTATTTT.

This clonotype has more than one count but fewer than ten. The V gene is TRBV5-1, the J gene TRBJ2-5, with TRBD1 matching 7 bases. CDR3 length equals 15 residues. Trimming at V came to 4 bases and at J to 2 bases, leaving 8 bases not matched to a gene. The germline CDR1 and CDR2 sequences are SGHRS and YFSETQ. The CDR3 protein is CASSLQGGGQETQYF. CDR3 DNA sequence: TGCGCCAGCAGCCTCCAAGGGGGCGGACAAGAGACCCAGTACTTC. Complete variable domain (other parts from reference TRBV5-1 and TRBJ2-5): KAGVTQTPRYLIKTRGQQVTLSCSPISGHRSVSWYQQTPGQGLQFLFEYFSETQRNKGNFPGRFSGRQFSNSRSEMNVSTLELGDSALYLCASSLQGGGQETQYFGPGTRLLVL.

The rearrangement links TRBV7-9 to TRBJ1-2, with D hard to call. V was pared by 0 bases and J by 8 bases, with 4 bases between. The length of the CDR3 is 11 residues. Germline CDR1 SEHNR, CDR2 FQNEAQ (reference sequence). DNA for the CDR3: TGTGCCAGCAGCTTAGCATCGGGCTACACCTTC. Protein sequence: CASSLASGYTF.

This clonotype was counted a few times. CDR3 loop: CASSSSGGGYGYTF. CDR3 DNA: TGTGCCAGCAGTTCGTCAGGGGGAGGCTATGGCTACACCTTC. This chain links TRBV6-5 with TRBJ1-2; 7 bases are a match to TRBD1. V was pared by 4 bases and J by 4 bases, with 6 bases of the junction left unmatched. This CDR3 contains 14 residues. The germline V gene encodes CDR1 MNHEY and CDR2 SVGAGI.

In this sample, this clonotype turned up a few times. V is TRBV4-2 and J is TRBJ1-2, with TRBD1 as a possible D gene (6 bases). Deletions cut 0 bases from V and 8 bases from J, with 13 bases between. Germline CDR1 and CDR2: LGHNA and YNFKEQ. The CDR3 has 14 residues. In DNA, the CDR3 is TGTGCCAGCAGCCAAGACGCGGGGGCGGGAGGCTACACCTTC. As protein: CASSQDAGAGGYTF.

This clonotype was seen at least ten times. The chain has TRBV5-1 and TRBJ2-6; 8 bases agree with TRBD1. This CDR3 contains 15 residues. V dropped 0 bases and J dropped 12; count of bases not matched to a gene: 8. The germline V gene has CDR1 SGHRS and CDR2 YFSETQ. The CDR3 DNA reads TGCGCCAGCAGCTTGGAATGGACAGGGATGGGCGTCCTGACTTTC. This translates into CASSLEWTGMGVLTF.

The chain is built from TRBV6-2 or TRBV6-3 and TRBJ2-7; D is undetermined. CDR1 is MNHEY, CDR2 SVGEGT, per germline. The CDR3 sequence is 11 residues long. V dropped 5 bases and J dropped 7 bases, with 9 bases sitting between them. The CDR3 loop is CASSPAREQYF. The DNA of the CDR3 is TGTGCCAGCAGTCCGGCTAGGGAGCAGTACTTC.

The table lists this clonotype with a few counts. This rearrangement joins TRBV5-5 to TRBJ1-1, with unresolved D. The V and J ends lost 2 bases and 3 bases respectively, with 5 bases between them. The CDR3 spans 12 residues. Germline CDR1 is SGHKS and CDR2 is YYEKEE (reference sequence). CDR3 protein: CASSFTDTEAFF. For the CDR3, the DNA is TGTGCCAGCAGCTTCACCGACACTGAAGCTTTCTTT.

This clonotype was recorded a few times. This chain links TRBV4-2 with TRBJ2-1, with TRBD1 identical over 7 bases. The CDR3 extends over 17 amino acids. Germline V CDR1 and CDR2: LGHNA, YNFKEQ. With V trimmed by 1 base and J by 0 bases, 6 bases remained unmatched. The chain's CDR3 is CASSQGSGGISYNEQFF. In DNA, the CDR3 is TGTGCCAGCAGCCAAGGATCAGGGGGTATCTCCTACAATGAGCAGTTCTTC.

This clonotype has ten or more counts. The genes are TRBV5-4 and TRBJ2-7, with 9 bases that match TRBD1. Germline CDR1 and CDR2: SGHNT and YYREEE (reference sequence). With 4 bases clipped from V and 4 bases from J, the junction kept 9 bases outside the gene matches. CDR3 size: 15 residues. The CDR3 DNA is TGTGCCAGCAGCCTACCTGGGACAGGGACATACGAGCAGTACTTC. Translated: CASSLPGTGTYEQYF.

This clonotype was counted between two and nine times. CDR3: CASSQSGGPYNEQFF. CDR3 nucleotide sequence: TGTGCCAGCAGCCAGAGCGGGGGGCCCTACAATGAGCAGTTCTTC. V and J are TRBV9 and TRBJ2-1; 9 bases line up with TRBD2. The germline gives CDR1 SGDLS, CDR2 YYNGEE. CDR3 length: 15 amino acids. The V and J ends lost 4 bases and 2 bases, in that order; junction bases with no gene match: 4.

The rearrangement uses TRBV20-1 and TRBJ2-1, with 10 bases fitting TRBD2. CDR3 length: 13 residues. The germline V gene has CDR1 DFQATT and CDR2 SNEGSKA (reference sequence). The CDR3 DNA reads TGCGGACCTAGCGGGGGTTCCTACAATGAGCAGTTCTTC. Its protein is CGPSGGSYNEQFF.

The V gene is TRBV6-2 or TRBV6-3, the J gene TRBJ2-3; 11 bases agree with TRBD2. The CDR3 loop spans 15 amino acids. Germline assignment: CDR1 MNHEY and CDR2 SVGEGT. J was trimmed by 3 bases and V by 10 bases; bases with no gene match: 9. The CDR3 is CATQLAGDSTDTQYF. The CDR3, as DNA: TGTGCCACGCAACTAGCGGGGGACTCTACAGATACGCAGTATTTT.

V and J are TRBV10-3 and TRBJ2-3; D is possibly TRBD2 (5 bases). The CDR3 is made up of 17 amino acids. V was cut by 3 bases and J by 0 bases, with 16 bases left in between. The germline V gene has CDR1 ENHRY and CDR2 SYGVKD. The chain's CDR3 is CAISDLTRTSSTDTQYF. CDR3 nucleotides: TGTGCCATCAGTGACCTGACCAGGACTTCTAGCACAGATACGCAGTATTTT.